The clone carrying this TCR beta chain was seen only a few times. Antigen unknown. This entry comes from a study of cytomegalovirus exposure and HLA in healthy donors. Overall study: The 90 to 150 validation repertoires were produced on the same platform as the 700 or so repertoires of the first cohort. This was reported in a later analysis. Notes on the study in general: The tendency of first-cohort TCR clusters to co-occur in the 120 or so validation repertoires emerged from a later analysis. Most TCR sequences were uncommon, yet certain public TCRs appeared in many donors.

Assay: immunoSEQ multiplex PCR; the TCRdb copy retains only in-frame clones and omits some. Of 150,000 to 200,000 clones listed, 86% are singletons. The donors were members of the validation cohort, which comprised 90 to 150 subjects and was separate from the first cohort of 730 or so subjects. This sequence was found in a young woman in good health and CMV-seronegative. The source material was PBMCs.

The CDR3 is CAWSVRAFDGELFF. The CDR3 nucleotides are TGTGCCTGGAGTGTACGAGCTTTCGACGGGGAGCTGTTTTTT. The J gene is TRBJ2-2, the V gene TRBV30, with no clear D. The germline gives CDR1 GTSNPN, CDR2 SVGIG (reference sequence). The CDR3 runs 14 residues. V was clipped by 0 bases and J by 7 bases, with 12 bases between them.